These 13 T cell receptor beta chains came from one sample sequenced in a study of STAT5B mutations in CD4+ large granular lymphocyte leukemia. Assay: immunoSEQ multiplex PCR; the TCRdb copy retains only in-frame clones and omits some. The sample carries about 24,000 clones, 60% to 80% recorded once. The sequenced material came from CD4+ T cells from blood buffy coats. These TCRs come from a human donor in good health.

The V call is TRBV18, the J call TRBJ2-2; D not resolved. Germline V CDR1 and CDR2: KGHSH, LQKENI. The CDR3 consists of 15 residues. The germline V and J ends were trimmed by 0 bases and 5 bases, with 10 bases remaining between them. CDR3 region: CASSPPSTSTGELFF. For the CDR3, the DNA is TGTGCCAGCTCACCACCGAGCACATCGACCGGGGAGCTGTTTTTT.

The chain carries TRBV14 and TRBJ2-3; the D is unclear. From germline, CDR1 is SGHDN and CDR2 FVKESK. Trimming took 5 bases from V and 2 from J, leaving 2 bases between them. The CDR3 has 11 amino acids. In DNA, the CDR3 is TGTGCCAGCAGCTACACAGATACGCAGTATTTT. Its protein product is CASSYTDTQYF.

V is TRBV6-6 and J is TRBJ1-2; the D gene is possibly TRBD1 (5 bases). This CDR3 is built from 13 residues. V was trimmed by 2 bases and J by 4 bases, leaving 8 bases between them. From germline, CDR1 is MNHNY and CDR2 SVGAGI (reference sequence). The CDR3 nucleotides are TGTGCCAGCAGTTACCGGGACGGCTATGGCTACACCTTC. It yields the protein CASSYRDGYGYTF.

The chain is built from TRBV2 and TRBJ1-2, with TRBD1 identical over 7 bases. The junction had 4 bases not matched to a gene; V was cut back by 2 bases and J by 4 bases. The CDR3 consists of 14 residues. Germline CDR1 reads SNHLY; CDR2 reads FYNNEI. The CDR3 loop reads CASSELEGAYGYTF. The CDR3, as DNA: TGTGCCAGCAGTGAATTGGAGGGGGCCTATGGCTACACCTTC.

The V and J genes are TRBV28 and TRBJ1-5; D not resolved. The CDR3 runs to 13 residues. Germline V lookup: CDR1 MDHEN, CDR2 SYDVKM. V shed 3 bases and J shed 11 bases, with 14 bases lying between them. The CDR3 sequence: CASSLGSPLAQHF. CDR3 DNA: TGTGCCAGCAGTTTGGGGTCTCCGTTGGCCCAGCATTTT. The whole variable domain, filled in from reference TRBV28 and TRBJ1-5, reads DVKVTQSSRYLVKRTGEKVFLECVQDMDHENMFWYRQDPGLGLRLIYFSYDVKMKEKGDIPEGYSVSREKKERFSLILESASTNQTSMYLCASSLGSPLAQHFGDGTRLSIL.

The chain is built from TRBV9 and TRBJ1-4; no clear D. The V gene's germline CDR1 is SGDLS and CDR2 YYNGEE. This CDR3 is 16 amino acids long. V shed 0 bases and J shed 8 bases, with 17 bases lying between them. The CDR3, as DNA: TGTGCCAGCAGCGTAGGTTCCTTTATCGTCGAAGAAAAACTGTTTTTT. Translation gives CASSVGSFIVEEKLFF. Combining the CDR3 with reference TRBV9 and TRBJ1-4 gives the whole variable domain DSGVTQTPKHLITATGQRVTLRCSPRSGDLSVYWYQQSLDQGLQFLIQYYNGEERAKGNILERFSAQQFPDLHSELNLSSLELGDSALYFCASSVGSFIVEEKLFFGSGTQLSVL.

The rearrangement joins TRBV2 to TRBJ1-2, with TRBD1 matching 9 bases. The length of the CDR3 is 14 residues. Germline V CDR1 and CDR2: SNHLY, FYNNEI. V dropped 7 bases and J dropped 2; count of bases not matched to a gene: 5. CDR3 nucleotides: TGTGCCAGCACCCGACAGGGGGGAAACTATGGCTACACCTTC. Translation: CASTRQGGNYGYTF.

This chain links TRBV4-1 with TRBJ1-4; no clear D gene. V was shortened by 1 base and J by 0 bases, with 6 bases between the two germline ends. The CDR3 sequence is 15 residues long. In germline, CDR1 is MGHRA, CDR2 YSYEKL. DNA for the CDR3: TGCGCCAGCAGCCAAGGCACAGCAACTAATGAAAAACTGTTTTTT. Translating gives CASSQGTATNEKLFF.

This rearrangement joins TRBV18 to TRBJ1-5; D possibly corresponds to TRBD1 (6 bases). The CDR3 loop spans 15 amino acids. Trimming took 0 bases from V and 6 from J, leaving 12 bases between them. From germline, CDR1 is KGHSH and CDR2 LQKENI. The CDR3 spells CASSPPGGGRQPQHF. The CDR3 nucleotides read TGTGCCAGCTCACCACCGGGAGGGGGTCGTCAGCCCCAGCATTTT.

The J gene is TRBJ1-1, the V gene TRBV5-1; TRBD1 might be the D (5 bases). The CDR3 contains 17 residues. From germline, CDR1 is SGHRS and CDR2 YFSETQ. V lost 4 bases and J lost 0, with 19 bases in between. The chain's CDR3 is CASSPRDRALMNTEAFF. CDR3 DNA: TGCGCCAGCAGCCCTAGGGACCGAGCGTTAATGAACACTGAAGCTTTCTTT. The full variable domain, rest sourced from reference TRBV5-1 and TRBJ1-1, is KAGVTQTPRYLIKTRGQQVTLSCSPISGHRSVSWYQQTPGQGLQFLFEYFSETQRNKGNFPGRFSGRQFSNSRSEMNVSTLELGDSALYLCASSPRDRALMNTEAFFGQGTRLTVV.

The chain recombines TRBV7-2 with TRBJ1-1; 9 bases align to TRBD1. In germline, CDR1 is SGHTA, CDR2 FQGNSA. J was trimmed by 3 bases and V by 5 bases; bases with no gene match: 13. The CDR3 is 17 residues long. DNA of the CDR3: TGTGCCAGCAGCAGAACCGGGACAGGGAAGGAGGACACTGAAGCTTTCTTT. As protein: CASSRTGTGKEDTEAFF.

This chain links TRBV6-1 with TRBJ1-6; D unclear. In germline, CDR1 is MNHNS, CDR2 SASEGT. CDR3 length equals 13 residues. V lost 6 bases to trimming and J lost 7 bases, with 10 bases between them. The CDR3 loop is CASRKAGNSPLHF. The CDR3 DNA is TGTGCCAGCAGGAAGGCCGGAAATTCACCCCTCCACTTT.

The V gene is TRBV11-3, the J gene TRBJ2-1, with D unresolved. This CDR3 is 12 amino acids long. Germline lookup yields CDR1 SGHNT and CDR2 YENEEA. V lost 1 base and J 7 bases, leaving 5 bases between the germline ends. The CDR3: CASSLANNEQFF. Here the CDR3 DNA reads TGTGCCAGCAGCTTAGCTAATAATGAGCAGTTCTTC.